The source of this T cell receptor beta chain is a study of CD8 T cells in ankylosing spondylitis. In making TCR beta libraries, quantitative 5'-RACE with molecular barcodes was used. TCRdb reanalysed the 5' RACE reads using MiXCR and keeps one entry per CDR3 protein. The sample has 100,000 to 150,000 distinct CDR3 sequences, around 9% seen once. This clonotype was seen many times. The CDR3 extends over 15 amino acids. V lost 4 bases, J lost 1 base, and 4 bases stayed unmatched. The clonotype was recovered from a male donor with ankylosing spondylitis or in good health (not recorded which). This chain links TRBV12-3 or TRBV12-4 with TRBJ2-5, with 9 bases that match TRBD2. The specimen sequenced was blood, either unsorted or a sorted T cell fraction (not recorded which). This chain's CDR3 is CASSSAGGSQETQYF. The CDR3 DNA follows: TGTGCCAGCAGTTCAGCGGGAGGATCCCAAGAGACCCAGTACTTC.